These 14 T cell receptor beta chains share one sample of origin, sequenced in a study of cytomegalovirus exposure and HLA in healthy donors. 60 Vbeta and 13 Jbeta primers were used in PCR. The protocol was immunoSEQ multiplex PCR, while the TCRdb copy is restricted to in-frame clones and leaves out a portion. The sample contains approximately 70,000 clones, about 74% of which appear only once. The source material was PBMCs. These receptor sequences come from a woman in her fifties or sixties in good health and CMV-seropositive.

The genes are TRBV6-5 and TRBJ1-2, with no clear D. Germline values: CDR1 MNHEY, CDR2 SVGAGI. The CDR3 consists of 13 residues. Deletions cut 0 bases from V and 3 bases from J, with 5 bases between. CDR3 DNA sequence: TGTGCCAGCAGTTACTCGAGATACTATGGCTACACCTTC. This sequence encodes CASSYSRYYGYTF.

This clone was recorded a few times. The chain links TRBV19 to TRBJ1-5, with D perhaps matching TRBD1 (6 bases). The CDR3 runs to 15 residues. V lost 3 bases to trimming and J lost 7 bases, with 16 bases between them. Germline V CDR1 and CDR2: LNHDA, SQIVND (reference sequence). CDR3 sequence (DNA): TGTGCCAGTAGTATGGCGGGGGGCGTTGGGCAGCCCCAGCATTTT. It encodes CASSMAGGVGQPQHF.

This sequence joins TRBV30 and TRBJ1-3; D is unclear. Germline V gene lookup returns CDR1 GTSNPN and CDR2 SVGIG (reference sequence). V was cut by 0 bases and J by 0 bases, with 9 bases left in between. The length of the CDR3 is 15 residues. The CDR3, as DNA: TGTGCCTGGAGTGTACTTCCTGGCTCTGGAAACACCATATATTTT. Amino acid sequence: CAWSVLPGSGNTIYF. Using reference TRBV30 and TRBJ1-3 for the parts outside the CDR3, the full variable domain is SQTIHQWPATLVQPVGSPLSLECTVEGTSNPNLYWYRQAAGRGLQLLFYSVGIGQISSEVPQNLSASRPQDRQFILSSKKLLLSDSGFYLCAWSVLPGSGNTIYFGEGSWLTVV.

The V and J genes are TRBV5-1 and TRBJ2-5; D might be TRBD2 (5 bases). The DNA end is more similar to TRBJ2-7, so the J call may be wrong. Germline V gene data show CDR1 as SGHRS and CDR2 as YFSETQ. There are 13 residues in the CDR3. The CDR3 DNA reads as TGCGCCAGCAGCTTCCGAGGGCTCGACGAGCAGTACTTC. Translating it yields CASSFRGLDEQYF.

The J gene is TRBJ1-5, the V gene TRBV4-2, with TRBD1 as a possible D gene (6 bases). CDR3 length: 16 residues. The germline gives CDR1 LGHNA, CDR2 YNFKEQ. Trimming left V 1 base short and J 1 base short, with 11 bases between. Here the CDR3 DNA reads TGTGCCAGCAGCCAAGGGGAGGGGGGGAGCAATCAGCCCCAGCATTTT. This encodes CASSQGEGGSNQPQHF.

Note on this clone: One end of the junction fails to match germline, which may point to a read error. The CDR3 DNA reads as TGTGCTAGTGGTCTCAACGGGGACAGGGCCGTGGACTTC. This translates into CASGLNGDRAVDF. The chain has TRBV12-5 and TRBJ2-7, with 9 positions matching TRBD1. The CDR3 runs 13 residues. Germline CDR1 is LGHNT and CDR2 is FRNRAP.

The V and J genes are TRBV2 and TRBJ1-2; D may be TRBD1 (6 bases). V gave up 4 bases and J gave up 2 bases, with 11 bases separating them. CDR3 length: 14 amino acids. CDR1 and CDR2 from the germline V gene are SNHLY and FYNNEI. The CDR3 sequence is CASSGTAGNYGYTF. The CDR3 region has the DNA TGTGCCAGCAGTGGGACAGCAGGCAACTATGGCTACACCTTC. Full variable domain (outside the CDR3, taken from reference TRBV2 and TRBJ1-2): EPEVTQTPSHQVTQMGQEVILRCVPISNHLYFYWYRQILGQKVEFLVSFYNNEISEKSEIFDDQFSVERPDGSNFTLKIRSTKLEDSAMYFCASSGTAGNYGYTFGSGTRLTVV.

V gene TRBV5-1 combines with J gene TRBJ1-2, with TRBD1 identical over 7 bases. The CDR3 has 14 residues. Trimming removed 3 bases from V and 8 bases from J; junction bases left unmatched: 10. Germline CDR1 is SGHRS and CDR2 is YFSETQ. The CDR3 reads CASSSHGTDFGYTF. In nucleotides, the CDR3 is TGCGCCAGCAGCTCCCACGGGACAGACTTCGGCTACACCTTC.

The chain links TRBV4-1 to TRBJ2-6; no clear D gene. Germline loops: CDR1 MGHRA, CDR2 YSYEKL. The germline V and J ends were trimmed by 0 bases and 0 bases, with 6 bases remaining between them. The CDR3 length is 16 residues. This chain's CDR3 is CASSQDYLSGANVLTF. CDR3 DNA: TGCGCCAGCAGCCAAGATTATCTCTCTGGGGCCAACGTCCTGACTTTC.

The chain employs TRBV30 and TRBJ1-2; 8 bases match TRBD1. This CDR3 comprises 17 residues. Germline V gives CDR1 GTSNPN, CDR2 SVGIG (reference sequence). With V trimmed by 3 bases and J by 7 bases, 19 bases remained unmatched. The CDR3 DNA follows: TGTGCCTGGAGACCCGGGACAGGACCCTCCCAACTCGGTGGCTACACCTTC. Translation gives CAWRPGTGPSQLGGYTF.

Notes on this clone: Other DNA sequences in this specimen translate into the identical CDR3. J is TRBJ1-1 and V is TRBV29-1; possible D gene TRBD1, 6 bases. The CDR3 is made up of 14 amino acids. Per the germline V gene, CDR1 is SQVTM and CDR2 is ANQGSEA. The V end lost 7 bases, the J end lost 0 bases, and 15 bases lay between the germline ends. The CDR3 region has the DNA TGCAGCGGACAGCGGGGGCGGATGAACACTGAAGCTTTCTTT. As protein: CSGQRGRMNTEAFF. The full variable domain, in which reference TRBV29-1 and TRBJ1-1 provide the parts outside the CDR3, is SAVISQKPSRDICQRGTSLTIQCQVDSQVTMMFWYRQQPGQSLTLIATANQGSEATYESGFVIDKFPISRPNLTFSTLTVSNMSPEDSSIYLCSGQRGRMNTEAFFGQGTRLTVV.

This clone was observed a single time. The rearrangement uses TRBV11-3 and TRBJ1-1; 8 bases match TRBD1. The CDR3 is made up of 15 amino acids. J was trimmed by 1 base and V by 3 bases; bases with no gene match: 4. Looked up from germline, CDR1 is SGHNT and CDR2 is YENEEA. CDR3 DNA: TGTGCCAGCAGCTTCGGGACAGGTCCGAACACTGAAGCTTTCTTT. It specifies CASSFGTGPNTEAFF. Together with reference TRBV11-3 and TRBJ1-1, the CDR3 gives the full variable domain: EAGVVQSPRYKIIEKKQPVAFWCNPISGHNTLYWYLQNLGQGPELLIRYENEEAVDDSQLPKDRFSAERLKGVDSTLKIQPAELGDSAVYLCASSFGTGPNTEAFFGQGTRLTVV.

This chain connects TRBV19 to TRBJ1-1; 8 nucleotides align to TRBD1. Germline V lookup: CDR1 LNHDA, CDR2 SQIVND (reference sequence). V lost 6 bases, J lost 5 bases, and 8 bases stayed unmatched. The CDR3 totals 14 residues. CDR3: CASSDDRGKTEAFF. The DNA of the CDR3 is TGTGCCAGTAGCGACGACAGGGGTAAGACTGAAGCTTTCTTT.

This clone was picked up a small number of times. The genes are TRBV2 and TRBJ1-4, with a weak D call TRBD1 (5 bases). The CDR3 totals 16 residues. The germline V and J ends were trimmed by 4 bases and 4 bases, with 16 bases remaining between them. Germline-derived CDR1 and CDR2 are SNHLY and FYNNEI. CDR3 bases: TGTGCCAGCAGTGGACCGGGACTTTGGGGTAATGAAAAACTGTTTTTT. Its protein product is CASSGPGLWGNEKLFF.